Each of the 18 T cell receptor beta chains below was sequenced from the same sample in a study of identical twins. In TCRdb, the 5' RACE reads were re-called with MiXCR into one record per CDR3 protein. The sample includes about 520,000 distinct CDR3 sequences, 20% to 25% of them seen just once. These records were also assigned to another study, of T cells expressing NK-cell markers.

The sample consisted of CD4+ T cells sorted from blood. The receptors originated from a woman younger than 30 in good health.

This clonotype was seen a handful of times. The chain employs TRBV5-1 and TRBJ2-1; maybe TRBD2 (7 bases). Deletions cut 4 bases from V and 4 bases from J, with 21 bases between. Germline V gives CDR1 SGHRS, CDR2 YFSETQ. The CDR3 runs to 17 residues. CDR3 nucleotides: TGCGCCAGCAGCGGGACCATCGGCGGGGGCCATTACAATGAGCAGTTCTTC. It translates to CASSGTIGGGHYNEQFF.

This chain uses TRBV12-3 or TRBV12-4 with TRBJ2-7, with D possibly being TRBD1 or TRBD2 (5 bases each). V was clipped by 6 bases and J by 2 bases, with 20 bases between them. The CDR3 contains 16 residues. CDR3 DNA: TGTGCCAGCAGCCCCCGGACTGGGGCTTTTACCTACGAGCAGTACTTC. Its translation is CASSPRTGAFTYEQYF.

The chain is built from TRBV15 and TRBJ1-5, with a tentative D call TRBD1 (5 bases). Germline CDR1 reads LNHNV; CDR2 reads YYDKDF (reference sequence). The V gene lost 5 bases and the J gene lost 7 bases, with 12 bases spanning the gap. The CDR3 has 13 amino acids. In nucleotides, the CDR3 is TGTGCCACCAGCGGAGGGGTGTACCAGCCCCAGCATTTT. The encoded protein is CATSGGVYQPQHF.

This chain joins TRBV5-6 and TRBJ2-2, with no clear D. The germline gives CDR1 SGHDT, CDR2 YYEEEE. The CDR3 is 13 amino acids. V was trimmed by 2 bases and J by 3 bases, leaving 5 bases between them. CDR3 residues: CASSFRDTGELFF. For the CDR3, the DNA is TGTGCCAGCAGCTTCAGAGACACCGGGGAGCTGTTTTTT. The full variable domain, completed using reference TRBV5-6 and TRBJ2-2, is DAGVTQSPTHLIKTRGQQVTLRCSPKSGHDTVSWYQQALGQGPQFIFQYYEEEERQRGNFPDRFSGHQFPNYSSELNVNALLLGDSALYLCASSFRDTGELFFGEGSRLTVL.

The chain has TRBV16 and TRBJ2-3; D remains unclear. CDR1 KGHSY and CDR2 FQNENV come from the germline V gene. The V end was cut by 6 bases, the J end by 4 bases, with 14 bases between. This CDR3 comprises 14 residues. The CDR3 sequence is CASRPGRLADTQYF. CDR3 DNA sequence: TGTGCCAGCAGACCCGGACGATTAGCAGATACGCAGTATTTT.

The V call is TRBV5-1, the J call TRBJ2-7, with unresolved D. V was trimmed by 0 bases and J by 0 bases, leaving 10 bases between them. The CDR3 spans 15 residues. The germline gives CDR1 SGHRS, CDR2 YFSETQ. The DNA for the CDR3 is TGCGCCAGCAGCTTGGCGCCGATTAGCTCCTACGAGCAGTACTTC. Protein: CASSLAPISSYEQYF.

In DNA form, the CDR3 reads TGTGCCAGCAGCTTTTTGCGGGAGCTGGGCACAGATACGCAGTATTTT. Its protein is CASSFLRELGTDTQYF. The V call is TRBV7-8, the J call TRBJ2-3, with TRBD2 identical over 7 bases. The V gene's germline CDR1 is SGHVS and CDR2 FQNEAQ. The CDR3 contains 16 residues. Germline trimming cut 3 bases from V and 1 base from J; bases unmatched to any gene: 7.

In this sample, this clonotype turned up many times. The V call is TRBV12-3 or TRBV12-4, the J call TRBJ1-5, with D possibly TRBD1 on 5 matching bases. This CDR3 contains 14 residues. V was clipped by 3 bases and J by 7 bases, with 13 bases between them. CDR3 sequence reads: CASSLGTKGQPQHF. CDR3 nucleotide sequence: TGTGCCAGCAGTTTGGGGACGAAGGGGCAGCCCCAGCATTTT.

On this clonotype itself: One end of the junction varies from germline; a read error may be responsible. The chain uses TRBV6-6 and TRBJ2-1; D is unclear. Looked up from germline, CDR1 is MNHNY and CDR2 is SVGAGI (reference sequence). The CDR3 runs 13 residues. CDR3 region: CASSYGTGDPPYF. CDR3 sequence (DNA): TGTGCCAGCAGTTACGGTACCGGCGACCCCCCTTACTTC.

The sample holds a few counts of this clonotype. The genes are TRBV20-1 and TRBJ2-3; no clear D. V was shortened by 6 bases and J by 3 bases, with 13 bases between the two germline ends. Germline assignment: CDR1 DFQATT and CDR2 SNEGSKA (reference sequence). CDR3 length equals 13 residues. CDR3 DNA sequence: TGCAGTGCCGCTCCTAGTCGAACAGATACGCAGTATTTT. Its translation is CSAAPSRTDTQYF.

This clonotype has at least ten counts. V and J are TRBV5-1 and TRBJ2-3, with 8 bases matching TRBD2. The CDR3 sequence is 17 residues long. Germline V gene lookup returns CDR1 SGHRS and CDR2 YFSETQ. Trimming cost V 2 bases and J 3 bases; bases outside gene matches: 11. The CDR3 region is CASSLKAGDVWTDTQYF. In DNA, the CDR3 is TGCGCCAGCAGCTTAAAAGCGGGGGACGTATGGACAGATACGCAGTATTTT.

In its sample, this clonotype was seen a few times. The V and J genes are TRBV29-1 and TRBJ2-7; 10 bases align to TRBD2. The trim removed 5 bases at V and 3 bases at J, leaving 7 bases unmatched. The germline V gene has CDR1 SQVTM and CDR2 ANQGSEA. This CDR3 contains 14 residues. DNA for the CDR3: TGCAGCGTTCGGACTAGCGGAGAACACTACGAGCAGTACTTC. This codes for CSVRTSGEHYEQYF.

This clonotype came up many times. This chain joins TRBV29-1 and TRBJ1-1; TRBD1 is a possible D gene (6 bases). V gave up 6 bases and J gave up 2 bases, with 19 bases separating them. Germline assignment: CDR1 SQVTM and CDR2 ANQGSEA. The CDR3 covers 15 residues. In DNA, the CDR3 is TGCAGCGTCACACAGGGTTGGAAGAGTAACACTGAAGCTTTCTTT. Protein: CSVTQGWKSNTEAFF.

The chain uses TRBV7-6 and TRBJ1-6; D is ambiguous. The CDR3 runs 17 residues. V lost 4 bases and J 0 bases, leaving 13 bases between the germline ends. Germline values: CDR1 SGHVS, CDR2 FNYEAQ. Here the CDR3 reads CASSYGSTSSYNSPLHF. The CDR3 nucleotides are TGTGCCAGCAGCTACGGGTCGACGAGCTCCTATAATTCACCCCTCCACTTT.

The chain recombines TRBV9 with TRBJ2-2; maybe TRBD1 (6 bases). V was cut by 2 bases and J by 6 bases, with 20 bases left in between. Per germline, CDR1 SGDLS and CDR2 YYNGEE. The CDR3 extends over 17 amino acids. The CDR3 loop reads CASSVSTGNRKAGELFF. CDR3 DNA sequence: TGTGCCAGCAGCGTGAGTACAGGGAATCGAAAGGCCGGGGAGCTGTTTTTT.

This clonotype turned up a few times. The rearrangement uses TRBV7-8 and TRBJ2-7, with a tentative D call TRBD1 (5 bases). V was pared by 3 bases and J by 12 bases, with 15 bases between. Germline-derived CDR1 and CDR2 are SGHVS and FQNEAQ. The CDR3 consists of 12 residues. DNA for the CDR3: TGTGCCAGCAGCTTGACCTTAGGGGTACGGTACTTC. Amino acids: CASSLTLGVRYF.

This clonotype was detected a few times. The chain employs TRBV2 and TRBJ2-3, with 7 bases aligning to TRBD2. Germline V CDR1 and CDR2: SNHLY, FYNNEI. The CDR3 has 16 residues. J was trimmed by 0 bases and V by 2 bases; bases with no gene match: 5. The CDR3 region is CASSESGRGSTDTQYF. Here the CDR3 DNA reads TGTGCCAGCAGTGAAAGTGGGAGGGGTAGCACAGATACGCAGTATTTT. Together with reference TRBV2 and TRBJ2-3, the CDR3 gives the full variable domain: EPEVTQTPSHQVTQMGQEVILRCVPISNHLYFYWYRQILGQKVEFLVSFYNNEISEKSEIFDDQFSVERPDGSNFTLKIRSTKLEDSAMYFCASSESGRGSTDTQYFGPGTRLTVL.

This clonotype was counted only a few times. Here the CDR3 reads CASSLQAGAIRDEQFF. The DNA for the CDR3 is TGTGCCAGCAGTTTACAAGCGGGGGCCATACGGGATGAGCAGTTCTTC. The rearrangement links TRBV12-3 or TRBV12-4 to TRBJ2-1, with TRBD2 matching over 8 bases. V shed 2 bases, J shed 8 bases, and the junction held 11 bases outside the gene matches. CDR3 length: 16 residues.